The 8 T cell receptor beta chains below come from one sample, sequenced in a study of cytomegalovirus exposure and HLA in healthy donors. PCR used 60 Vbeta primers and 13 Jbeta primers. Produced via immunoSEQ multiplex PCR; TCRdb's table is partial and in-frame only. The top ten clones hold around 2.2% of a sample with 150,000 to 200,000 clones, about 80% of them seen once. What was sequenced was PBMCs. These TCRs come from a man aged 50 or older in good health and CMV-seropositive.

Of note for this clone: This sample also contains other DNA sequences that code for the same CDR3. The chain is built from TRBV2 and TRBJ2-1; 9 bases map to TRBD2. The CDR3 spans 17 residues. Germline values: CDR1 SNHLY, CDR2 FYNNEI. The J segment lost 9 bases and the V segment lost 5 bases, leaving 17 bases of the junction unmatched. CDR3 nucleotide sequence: TGTGCCAGCAGTAGGAGGGGCGGGGGGGCCCCGCGTAGTGAGCAGTTCTTC. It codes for CASSRRGGGAPRSEQFF.

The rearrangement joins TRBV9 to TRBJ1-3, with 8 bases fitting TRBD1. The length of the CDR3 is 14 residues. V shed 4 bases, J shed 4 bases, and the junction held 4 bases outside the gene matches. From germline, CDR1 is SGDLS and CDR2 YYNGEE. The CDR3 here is CASSPTGAGNTIYF. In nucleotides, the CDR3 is TGTGCCAGCAGCCCGACAGGGGCAGGAAACACCATATATTTT.

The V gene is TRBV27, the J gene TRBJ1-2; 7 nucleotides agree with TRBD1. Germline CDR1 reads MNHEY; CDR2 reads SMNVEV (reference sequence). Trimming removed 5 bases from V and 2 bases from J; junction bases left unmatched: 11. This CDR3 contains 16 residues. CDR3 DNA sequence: TGTGCCAGCAGTCCGGGGACAGTTCCTATCAACTATGGCTACACCTTC. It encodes CASSPGTVPINYGYTF.

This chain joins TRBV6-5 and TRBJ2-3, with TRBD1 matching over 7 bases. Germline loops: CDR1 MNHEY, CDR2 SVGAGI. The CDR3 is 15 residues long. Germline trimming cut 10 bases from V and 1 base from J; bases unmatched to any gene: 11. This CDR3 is CATTKGTGGTDTQYF. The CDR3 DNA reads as TGTGCCACAACAAAGGGAACAGGGGGCACAGATACGCAGTATTTT.

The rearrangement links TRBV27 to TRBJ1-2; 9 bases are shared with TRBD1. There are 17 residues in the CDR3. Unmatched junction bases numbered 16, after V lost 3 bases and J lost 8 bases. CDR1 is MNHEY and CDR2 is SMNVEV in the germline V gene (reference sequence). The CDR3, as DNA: TGTGCCAGCAGTTTGAGAGATCCGGGACAGGGAGTACAAGGCTACACCTTC. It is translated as CASSLRDPGQGVQGYTF.

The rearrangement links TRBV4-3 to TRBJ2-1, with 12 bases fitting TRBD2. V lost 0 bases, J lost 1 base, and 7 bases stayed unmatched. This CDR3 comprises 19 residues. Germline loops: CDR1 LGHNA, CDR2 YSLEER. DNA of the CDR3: TGCGCCAGCAGCCAAGAACCAAGGACTAGCGGGGCATCCTACAATGAGCAGTTCTTC. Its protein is CASSQEPRTSGASYNEQFF.

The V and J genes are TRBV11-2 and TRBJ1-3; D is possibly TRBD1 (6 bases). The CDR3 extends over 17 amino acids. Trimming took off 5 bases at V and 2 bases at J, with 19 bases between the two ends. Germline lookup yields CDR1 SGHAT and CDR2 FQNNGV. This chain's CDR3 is CASSLTRPYRAGNTIYF. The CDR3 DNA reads TGTGCCAGCAGCCTGACCCGGCCTTACAGGGCTGGAAACACCATATATTTT.

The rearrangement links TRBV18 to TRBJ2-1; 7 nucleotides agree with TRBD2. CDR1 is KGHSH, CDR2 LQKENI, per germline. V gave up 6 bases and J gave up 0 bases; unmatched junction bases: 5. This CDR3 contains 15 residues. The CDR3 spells CASSYGGNSYNEQFF. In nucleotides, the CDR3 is TGTGCCAGCTCGTACGGGGGGAACTCCTACAATGAGCAGTTCTTC.